This passage covers 8 T cell receptor beta chains from one sample sequenced in a study of blood T cells in healthy people across ages. A second 7 to 11 cycle PCR used barcoded and J-beta primers. A single record per CDR3 protein comes from TCRdb applying MiXCR to the 5' RACE reads. Here the sample spans hundreds of thousands of distinct CDR3 sequences, less than 25% being singletons. In addition, the sample was reused for a study of T cells of mothers and their children.

What was sequenced was blood. These receptors came from a boy between 10 and 17 years old in good health.

V usage is TRBV10-3 and J usage is TRBJ1-3, with unresolved D. The germline V gene encodes CDR1 ENHRY and CDR2 SYGVKD. The CDR3 runs to 13 residues. Trimming pared 7 bases from V and 8 bases from J, leaving 15 bases between. The CDR3 DNA reads TGTGCCATCACGGGTCCGGATGTGGACACCATATATTTT. Residues: CAITGPDVDTIYF.

The chain combines TRBV28 with TRBJ2-4, with a tentative D call TRBD1 (6 bases). The CDR3 covers 15 residues. Deletions cut 0 bases from V and 7 bases from J, with 13 bases between. Germline-derived CDR1 and CDR2 are MDHEN and SYDVKM. Here the CDR3 reads CASSLWRTVWNIQYF. CDR3 sequence (DNA): TGTGCCAGCAGTTTATGGAGGACAGTATGGAACATTCAGTACTTC.

V usage is TRBV28 and J usage is TRBJ2-5, with TRBD2 matching over 9 bases. The CDR3 extends over 16 amino acids. With V trimmed by 5 bases and J by 5 bases, 12 bases remained unmatched. Looked up from germline, CDR1 is MDHEN and CDR2 is SYDVKM. CDR3 loop: CASSTRGTSWMETQYF. The CDR3 DNA follows: TGTGCCAGCAGTACCCGGGGGACTAGCTGGATGGAGACCCAGTACTTC.

CDR3 DNA sequence: TGTGCCAGCAGTCTCAGGGCTCGGAACACTGAAGCTTTCTTT. It specifies CASSLRARNTEAFF. The chain joins TRBV3-1 to TRBJ1-1, with a tentative D call TRBD1 (5 bases). This CDR3 comprises 14 residues. V was trimmed by 6 bases and J by 1 base, leaving 12 bases between them. From germline, CDR1 is LGHDT and CDR2 YNNKEL (reference sequence).

The V and J genes are TRBV4-3 and TRBJ2-1; D unresolved. Germline lookup yields CDR1 LGHNA and CDR2 YSLEER. The CDR3 sequence is 15 residues long. Trimming left V 0 bases short and J 3 bases short, with 9 bases between. The CDR3: CASSQEYDNYNEQFF. The CDR3 coding sequence is TGCGCCAGCAGCCAAGAGTACGATAACTACAATGAGCAGTTCTTC.

The chain couples TRBV12-3 or TRBV12-4 to TRBJ2-1, with D possibly TRBD1 on 5 matching bases. The CDR3 totals 15 residues. Trimming removed 2 bases from V and 5 bases from J, with 13 bases in between. The CDR3 loop is CASSLNRGLNNEQFF. Here the CDR3 DNA reads TGTGCCAGCAGTTTAAATAGGGGCCTGAACAATGAGCAGTTCTTC.

This clonotype appeared a few times. V usage is TRBV5-1 and J usage is TRBJ2-7; D gene uncertain. This CDR3 comprises 15 residues. Germline-derived CDR1 and CDR2 are SGHRS and YFSETQ. V was shortened by 4 bases and J by 2 bases, with 16 bases between the two germline ends. The CDR3 protein is CASSHDGLKPYEQYF. The CDR3 coding sequence is TGCGCCAGCAGCCACGACGGTTTAAAGCCCTACGAGCAGTACTTC.

The V gene is TRBV20-1, the J gene TRBJ1-2; no firm D call. This CDR3 comprises 13 residues. CDR1 is DFQATT and CDR2 is SNEGSKA in the germline V gene (reference sequence). Trimming left V 0 bases short and J 5 bases short, with 10 bases between. Here the CDR3 reads CSARESADYGYTF. DNA for the CDR3: TGCAGTGCTAGAGAGAGCGCAGATTATGGCTACACCTTC.